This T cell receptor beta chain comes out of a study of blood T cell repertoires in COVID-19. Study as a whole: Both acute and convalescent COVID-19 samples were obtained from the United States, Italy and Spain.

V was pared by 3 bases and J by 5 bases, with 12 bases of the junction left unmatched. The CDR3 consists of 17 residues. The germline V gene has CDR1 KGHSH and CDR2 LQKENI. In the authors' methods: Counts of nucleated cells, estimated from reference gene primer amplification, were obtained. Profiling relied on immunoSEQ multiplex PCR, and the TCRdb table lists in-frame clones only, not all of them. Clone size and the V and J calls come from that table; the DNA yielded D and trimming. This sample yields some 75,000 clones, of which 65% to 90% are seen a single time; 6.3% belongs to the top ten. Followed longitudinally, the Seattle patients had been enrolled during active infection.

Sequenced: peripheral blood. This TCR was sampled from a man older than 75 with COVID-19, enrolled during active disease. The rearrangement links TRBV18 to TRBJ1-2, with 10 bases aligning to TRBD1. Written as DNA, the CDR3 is TGTGCCAGCTCACCTCGAGGACAGGGGGTGTCGTCTTATGGCTACACCTTC. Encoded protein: CASSPRGQGVSSYGYTF.